This entry lists 18 T cell receptor beta chains sequenced from one sample in a study of type 1 regulatory T cells. TCRdb re-derived calls from the reads in MiXCR, one entry per CDR3 protein. The sample has some 89,000 distinct CDR3 sequences, 25% to 40% seen once. The sample comprised CD4+ T cells, either the whole sample or a sorted fraction (not recorded which). These receptors were collected from a human donor in good health.

The chain links TRBV20-1 to TRBJ2-5, with unresolved D. The CDR3 extends over 14 amino acids. Trimming stripped 3 bases from V and 0 bases from J, with 11 bases between. The V gene's germline CDR1 is DFQATT and CDR2 SNEGSKA (reference sequence). DNA of the CDR3: TGCAGTGCTAGGTCACGGGCGAACCAAGAGACCCAGTACTTC. It codes for CSARSRANQETQYF.

This clonotype was detected only a few times. The chain has TRBV5-1 and TRBJ2-1; tentative D call: TRBD2 (5 bases). The germline CDR1 and CDR2 sequences are SGHRS and YFSETQ. The V end was cut by 0 bases, the J end by 6 bases, with 10 bases between. The length of the CDR3 is 14 residues. The CDR3 region has the DNA TGCGCCAGCAGCTTGGGAGGGCCGGGCAATGAGCAGTTCTTC. This sequence encodes CASSLGGPGNEQFF.

The rearrangement links TRBV7-2 to TRBJ1-2; 7 bases line up with TRBD1. CDR1 and CDR2 (germline): SGHTA, FQGNSA. The ends lost 5 bases at V and 5 bases at J; junction bases unmatched: 5. This CDR3 comprises 13 residues. As DNA, the CDR3 is TGTGCCAGCAGCCCGGACAGGAATTATGGCTACACCTTC. This codes for CASSPDRNYGYTF.

Only a few counts were recorded for this clonotype. V gene TRBV4-3 combines with J gene TRBJ2-5; 7 bases are shared with TRBD2. V shed 0 bases and J 6 bases; nucleotides not matched to a gene: 7. The CDR3 is made up of 15 amino acids. CDR1 LGHNA and CDR2 YSLEER come from the germline V gene. CDR3 region: CASSQEGGLKKTQYF. CDR3 DNA: TGCGCCAGCAGCCAAGAGGGAGGGCTTAAGAAGACCCAGTACTTC.

The gene calls are TRBV9 and TRBJ1-2; D is unresolved. The CDR3 covers 15 residues. Germline CDR1 SGDLS, CDR2 YYNGEE. The V and J ends lost 3 bases and 0 bases respectively, with 12 bases between them. The CDR3 DNA is TGTGCCAGCAGCGGCAGCAGGCTCTCTAACTATGGCTACACCTTC. This gives the protein CASSGSRLSNYGYTF.

This chain uses TRBV7-3 with TRBJ2-1; 7 bases are shared with TRBD2. The CDR3 loop spans 14 amino acids. Germline lookup yields CDR1 SGHTA and CDR2 FQGTGA. V was clipped by 5 bases and J by 8 bases; unmatched bases: 9. CDR3 residues: CASSAGGVGDEQFF. CDR3 in DNA: TGTGCCAGCAGCGCTGGGGGGGTGGGCGATGAGCAGTTCTTC.

This clonotype was observed a few times. The chain links TRBV12-5 to TRBJ2-1; 8 bases agree with TRBD2. The CDR3 contains 14 residues. Losses at the gene ends were 6 bases for V and 9 bases for J; bases not matched to a gene: 10. The germline CDR1 and CDR2 sequences are LGHNT and FRNRAP. Here the CDR3 DNA reads TGTGCTAGTGGCGGGGGCGGGAGGTCGGGTGAGCAGTTCTTC. It codes for CASGGGGRSGEQFF. Using reference TRBV12-5 and TRBJ2-1 for the parts outside the CDR3, the full variable domain is DARVTQTPRHKVTEMGQEVTMRCQPILGHNTVFWYRQTMMQGLELLAYFRNRAPLDDSGMPKDRFSAEMPDATLATLKIQPSEPRDSAVYFCASGGGGRSGEQFFGPGTRLTVL.

This clonotype was recorded a few times. The rearrangement joins TRBV24-1 to TRBJ2-7, with D hard to call. The CDR3 runs to 14 residues. CDR1 is KGHDR, CDR2 SFDVKD, per germline. V was pared by 9 bases and J by 0 bases, with 14 bases between. As DNA, the CDR3 is TGTGCCACCTCCGACACCAGGAGCTCCTACGAGCAGTACTTC. This gives the protein CATSDTRSSYEQYF.

This clonotype was seen a handful of times. V is TRBV3-1 and J is TRBJ1-2; 9 bases map to TRBD1. In germline, CDR1 is LGHDT, CDR2 YNNKEL (reference sequence). J gave up 8 bases and V 1 base, and 2 bases lay outside the gene matches. The CDR3 is 13 residues long. This CDR3 reads CASSQGQGDGYTF. Here the CDR3 DNA reads TGTGCCAGCAGCCAAGGACAGGGGGACGGCTACACCTTC.

The gene calls are TRBV12-3 or TRBV12-4 and TRBJ2-1; the match to TRBD1 covers 8 bases. The CDR3 contains 15 residues. J lost 6 bases, V lost 6 bases, and 10 bases had no gene match. CDR3 DNA sequence: TGTGCCAGCAGCCGTGCGACAGGGGCTGGCAATGAGCAGTTCTTC. Residues: CASSRATGAGNEQFF.

The chain couples TRBV2 to TRBJ2-5; 7 bases match TRBD2. Germline V lookup: CDR1 SNHLY, CDR2 FYNNEI. The CDR3 is made up of 14 amino acids. V shed 1 base and J 4 bases; nucleotides not matched to a gene: 3. CDR3 region: CASSEESGGETQYF. CDR3 DNA: TGTGCCAGCAGTGAAGAATCGGGGGGAGAGACCCAGTACTTC.

This sequence joins TRBV5-6 and TRBJ2-2; TRBD2 agrees at 7 bases. Germline assignment: CDR1 SGHDT and CDR2 YYEEEE. V was pared by 3 bases and J by 3 bases, with 14 bases of the junction left unmatched. The CDR3 totals 18 residues. CDR3 loop: CASSSPRRLASYTGELFF. For the CDR3, the DNA is TGTGCCAGCAGCTCCCCGAGACGACTAGCATCATACACCGGGGAGCTGTTTTTT. Supplemented by reference TRBV5-6 and TRBJ2-2, the full variable domain reads DAGVTQSPTHLIKTRGQQVTLRCSPKSGHDTVSWYQQALGQGPQFIFQYYEEEERQRGNFPDRFSGHQFPNYSSELNVNALLLGDSALYLCASSSPRRLASYTGELFFGEGSRLTVL.

On this clonotype: Sequence at one end of the junction differs from germline and may be a read error. V gene TRBV15 combines with J gene TRBJ1-1, with D maybe TRBD1 (5 bases). The CDR3 covers 14 residues. Germline CDR1 is LNHNV and CDR2 is YYDKDF (reference sequence). CDR3 coding DNA: TGTGCCACCAGCAAGCGACAGCAGAACACTAAAGCTTTCTTT. Amino acid sequence: CATSKRQQNTKAFF.

A note on this clonotype: Given a much more abundant clone one base away, this may be a read error. The rearrangement uses TRBV5-1 and TRBJ2-1; TRBD2 aligns across 9 bases. Per the germline V gene, CDR1 is SGHRS and CDR2 is YFSETQ. The CDR3 extends over 16 amino acids. With 0 bases clipped from V and 6 bases from J, the junction kept 7 bases outside the gene matches. CDR3 sequence (DNA): TGCGCCAGCAGCTTGGTCGGTAGCGGGAGAATCAATGAGCAGTTCTTC. Protein sequence: CASSLVGSGRINEQFF.

The CDR3 DNA reads TGCAGTGCTAGTCGTCTAGCGGGAGCCACCGGGGAGCTGTTTTTT. Residues: CSASRLAGATGELFF. The chain combines TRBV20-1 with TRBJ2-2; 10 bases line up with TRBD2. The V gene's germline CDR1 is DFQATT and CDR2 SNEGSKA (reference sequence). The CDR3 loop spans 15 amino acids. Unmatched junction bases numbered 5, after V lost 3 bases and J lost 4 bases.

This sequence joins TRBV7-9 and TRBJ1-6; 8 nucleotides line up with TRBD1. The V and J ends lost 3 bases and 9 bases, in that order; junction bases with no gene match: 4. The CDR3 runs to 14 residues. CDR1 is SEHNR and CDR2 is FQNEAQ in the germline V gene (reference sequence). The CDR3 coding sequence is TGTGCCAGCAGCTTGGACAGGGAGCGTTCACCCCTCCACTTT. This sequence encodes CASSLDRERSPLHF.

This clonotype has at least ten counts. The chain carries TRBV12-3 or TRBV12-4 and TRBJ2-2; D gene uncertain. CDR3 length: 14 residues. The V and J ends lost 6 bases and 0 bases respectively, with 8 bases between them. CDR3 sequence: CASRESPNTGELFF. CDR3 in DNA: TGTGCCAGCAGGGAAAGTCCGAACACCGGGGAGCTGTTTTTT.

This clonotype has more than one count but fewer than ten. The chain is built from TRBV6-1 and TRBJ1-1; D gene unclear. The germline V gene encodes CDR1 MNHNS and CDR2 SASEGT. V was trimmed by 6 bases and J by 3 bases, leaving 14 bases between them. This CDR3 is built from 14 residues. The CDR3 DNA follows: TGTGCCAGCAGGGATCCTACGTGGGACACTGAAGCTTTCTTT. The encoded protein is CASRDPTWDTEAFF.